The sequence of this T cell receptor beta chain was determined in a study of blood T cell repertoires in COVID-19. This CDR3 contains 15 residues. CDR1 and CDR2 from the germline V gene are LNHDA and SQIVND (reference sequence). Profiling relied on immunoSEQ multiplex PCR, and the TCRdb table lists in-frame clones only, not all of them. The sample yields 200,000 to 250,000 clones, 80% to 90% seen once. Note on this clone: At one end the junction does not follow the germline gene, possibly because of a read error.

The rearrangement joins TRBV19 to TRBJ2-5; possibly TRBD1 for D (6 bases). This TCR was sampled from a woman older than 75 with COVID-19, enrolled during active disease. Sequencing input: peripheral blood. CDR3: CAGSIYGGTQETQYF. The CDR3, as DNA: TGTGCCGGTAGTATTTATGGGGGCACCCAAGAGACCCAGTACTTC.